This entry lists 21 T cell receptor beta chains sequenced from one sample in a study of cytomegalovirus exposure and HLA in healthy donors (dated by TCRdb to the late 2010s). The library was produced with the immunoSEQ multiplex PCR assay. For the multiplex PCR, a mixture combining 60 forward primers for TCR Vbeta segments and 13 reverse primers for TCR Jbeta segments was used. TCRdb took over this immuneACCESS table, retaining in-frame rearrangements with V and J assigned. Such tables are incomplete; in checked studies, under half of the missing clones stem from an unresolved V gene, and the remainder is unexplained. In all, the sample holds roughly 150,000 clones, and approximately 82% of those were seen once. The ten largest make up around 11% of the sample. The specimen was PBMCs. Source of these receptors: a man younger than 35 in good health and CMV-seropositive.

V usage is TRBV10-2 and J usage is TRBJ1-2, with a possible D match to TRBD1 (5 bases). Per germline, CDR1 WSHSY and CDR2 SAAADI. This CDR3 comprises 13 residues. Trimming took off 4 bases at V and 0 bases at J, with 6 bases between the two ends. DNA for the CDR3: TGCGCCAGCAGTGTGACAGCTAACTATGGCTACACCTTC. This gives the protein CASSVTANYGYTF.

V and J are TRBV7-3 and TRBJ2-3; the D is unclear. CDR3 size: 14 residues. V shed 8 bases and J shed 0 bases, with 12 bases lying between them. CDR1 is SGHTA and CDR2 is FQGTGA in the germline V gene. CDR3 protein: CASCELSSTDTQYF. CDR3 DNA: TGTGCCAGCTGCGAACTAAGCAGCACAGATACGCAGTATTTT.

This chain links TRBV9 with TRBJ2-7; possibly TRBD1 for D (5 bases). CDR1 is SGDLS, CDR2 YYNGEE, per germline. V was cut by 0 bases and J by 3 bases, with 10 bases left in between. This CDR3 is 14 amino acids long. The CDR3, as DNA: TGTGCCAGCAGCGTAGCAGGGTCGGGCTACGAGCAGTACTTC. Amino acid sequence: CASSVAGSGYEQYF.

The gene calls are TRBV9 and TRBJ2-7; 7 bases are shared with TRBD1. The J segment lost 0 bases and the V segment lost 2 bases, leaving 2 bases of the junction unmatched. CDR1 and CDR2 from the germline V gene are SGDLS and YYNGEE. This CDR3 has 14 residues. Written as DNA, the CDR3 is TGTGCCAGCAGCGTCGGGACAGACTCCTACGAGCAGTACTTC. Its translation is CASSVGTDSYEQYF.

V usage is TRBV2 and J usage is TRBJ2-1; TRBD2 might be the D (6 bases). Trimming removed 6 bases at V and 0 bases at J, with 9 bases between. Germline lookup yields CDR1 SNHLY and CDR2 FYNNEI. The CDR3 length is 14 residues. CDR3 coding DNA: TGTGCCAGCAGATTCGGGAGCTCCTACAATGAGCAGTTCTTC. It translates to CASRFGSSYNEQFF.

The chain's CDR3 is CASGNSGYEQYF. The CDR3 nucleotides are TGTGCCAGCGGGAATAGCGGCTACGAGCAGTACTTC. The rearrangement uses TRBV5-4 and TRBJ2-7; perhaps TRBD2 as D (6 bases). The germline gives CDR1 SGHNT, CDR2 YYREEE (reference sequence). The ends were cut back, 7 bases at V and 3 bases at J, with 11 bases in the middle. The length of the CDR3 is 12 residues.

V usage is TRBV28 and J usage is TRBJ1-5; tentative D call: TRBD1 (5 bases). V lost 4 bases and J lost 1, with 8 bases in between. Germline V gene data show CDR1 as MDHEN and CDR2 as SYDVKM. The CDR3 covers 14 residues. The CDR3 spells CASSSGRSNQPQHF. CDR3 DNA: TGTGCCAGCAGTTCAGGGCGCAGCAATCAGCCCCAGCATTTT.

The chain links TRBV6-1 to TRBJ2-1; 11 bases are shared with TRBD2. V was clipped by 8 bases and J by 8 bases; unmatched bases: 11. There are 15 residues in the CDR3. CDR1 MNHNS and CDR2 SASEGT come from the germline V gene. DNA of the CDR3: TGTGCCAGCGGTCCTCTAGCGGGAGGCTCCCATGAGCAGTTCTTC. Residues: CASGPLAGGSHEQFF.

The V and J genes are TRBV6-1 and TRBJ1-1, with D hard to call. V lost 6 bases and J 1 base, leaving 12 bases between the germline ends. From germline, CDR1 is MNHNS and CDR2 SASEGT. This CDR3 region has 14 residues. The CDR3, as DNA: TGTGCCAGCAGCCCCTCGACTGCGAACACTGAAGCTTTCTTT. Its translation: CASSPSTANTEAFF.

In its sample, this clone was seen once. The chain has TRBV5-1 and TRBJ2-7; tentative D call: TRBD2 (6 bases). Germline loops: CDR1 SGHRS, CDR2 YFSETQ. With 3 bases removed from V and 7 bases from J, the gap between germline ends came to 17 bases. The CDR3 is 14 amino acids. The CDR3 sequence is CASSSDLAGGEQYF. The CDR3 DNA reads as TGCGCCAGCAGCTCCGACCTTGCCGGAGGGGAGCAGTACTTC.

Here the CDR3 DNA reads TGTGCCAGCAGCCCCTCCTCGGGGTATAGCAATCAGCCCCAGCATTTT. Its translation is CASSPSSGYSNQPQHF. V gene TRBV7-6 combines with J gene TRBJ1-5; D not certain. V lost 5 bases, J lost 0 bases, and 14 bases lay in between. Germline CDR1 and CDR2: SGHVS and FNYEAQ. CDR3 length: 16 residues.

There are a few counts of this clone. This chain links TRBV6-1 with TRBJ1-4; a possible D gene is TRBD1 (6 bases). The V and J ends lost 5 bases and 6 bases respectively, with 7 bases between them. CDR1 MNHNS and CDR2 SASEGT come from the germline V gene. CDR3 length: 12 residues. CDR3 coding DNA: TGTGCCAGCAGTCGGACAGATGAAAAACTGTTTTTT. As protein: CASSRTDEKLFF.

The CDR3, as DNA: TGTGCCAGCGGCCTAGCGGGAGGGCGCGAGCAGTACTTC. It yields the protein CASGLAGGREQYF. The gene calls are TRBV28 and TRBJ2-7, with TRBD2 matching over 12 bases. Germline CDR1 and CDR2: MDHEN and SYDVKM. There are 13 residues in the CDR3. With 8 bases clipped from V and 6 bases from J, the junction kept 5 bases outside the gene matches.

The rearrangement links TRBV9 to TRBJ2-2, with 9 bases aligning to TRBD2. The CDR3 spans 16 residues. From germline, CDR1 is SGDLS and CDR2 YYNGEE. The J segment lost 1 base and the V segment lost 0 bases, leaving 1 base of the junction unmatched. This CDR3 reads CASSVGLAVNTGELFF. The CDR3 region has the DNA TGTGCCAGCAGCGTAGGACTAGCGGTGAACACCGGGGAGCTGTTTTTT.

The rearrangement uses TRBV10-2 and TRBJ1-1; no reliable D call. Trimming removed 3 bases from V and 1 base from J, with 9 bases in between. Germline CDR1 is WSHSY and CDR2 is SAAADI. The CDR3 is 14 amino acids. The CDR3 DNA is TGCGCCAGCAGTGAACGGAGAGGGAACACTGAAGCTTTCTTT. Residues: CASSERRGNTEAFF.

This clone was observed a handful of times. The gene calls are TRBV7-8 and TRBJ1-1; maybe TRBD1 (6 bases). Germline V CDR1 and CDR2: SGHVS, FQNEAQ. V was shortened by 1 base and J by 4 bases, with 19 bases between the two germline ends. The CDR3 has 17 amino acids. The CDR3 sequence is CASSLGEGAGAATEAFF. The CDR3 nucleotides are TGTGCCAGCAGCTTAGGGGAAGGGGCAGGGGCCGCCACTGAAGCTTTCTTT. Filled out from reference TRBV7-8 and TRBJ1-1, the complete variable domain reads GAGVSQSPRYKVAKRGQDVALRCDPISGHVSLFWYQQALGQGPEFLTYFQNEAQLDKSGLPSDRFFAERPEGSVSTLKIQRTQQEDSAVYLCASSLGEGAGAATEAFFGQGTRLTVV.

The chain joins TRBV2 to TRBJ2-3; maybe TRBD1 (6 bases). The CDR3 length is 14 residues. Germline V lookup: CDR1 SNHLY, CDR2 FYNNEI. V was pared by 10 bases and J by 1 base, with 15 bases between. The CDR3 coding sequence is TGTGCCAACGTACAGGGCTCCGGCACAGATACGCAGTATTTT. This translates into CANVQGSGTDTQYF.

In its sample, this clone was seen a few times. The V and J genes are TRBV19 and TRBJ2-5; 8 bases fit TRBD2. Germline values: CDR1 LNHDA, CDR2 SQIVND (reference sequence). V was clipped by 6 bases and J by 7 bases; unmatched bases: 13. The CDR3 has 15 amino acids. The CDR3 loop reads CASRELADDGGTQYF. The DNA for the CDR3 is TGTGCCAGTAGGGAACTAGCGGACGATGGTGGGACCCAGTACTTC.

The V gene is TRBV11-2, the J gene TRBJ2-3, with D hard to call. CDR1 and CDR2 from the germline V gene are SGHAT and FQNNGV. Deletions cut 4 bases from V and 2 bases from J, with 4 bases between. The CDR3 consists of 12 residues. The chain's CDR3 is CASSSVTDTQYF. Here the CDR3 DNA reads TGTGCCAGCAGCTCAGTCACAGATACGCAGTATTTT.

The genes are TRBV7-2 and TRBJ1-1, with TRBD1 as a possible D gene (6 bases). V was trimmed by 5 bases and J by 1 base, leaving 11 bases between them. From germline, CDR1 is SGHTA and CDR2 FQGNSA. The CDR3 has 14 amino acids. The CDR3 is CASSAQTGNTEAFF. In DNA, the CDR3 is TGTGCCAGCAGCGCACAGACAGGGAACACTGAAGCTTTCTTT.

The chain employs TRBV4-2 and TRBJ2-7; 7 bases fit TRBD2. V gave up 1 base and J gave up 6 bases; unmatched junction bases: 6. Germline V lookup: CDR1 LGHNA, CDR2 YNFKEQ. This CDR3 region has 14 residues. CDR3 in DNA: TGTGCCAGCAGCCAAGTAAGCGGGGCAGGCGAGCAGTACTTC. Protein sequence: CASSQVSGAGEQYF.